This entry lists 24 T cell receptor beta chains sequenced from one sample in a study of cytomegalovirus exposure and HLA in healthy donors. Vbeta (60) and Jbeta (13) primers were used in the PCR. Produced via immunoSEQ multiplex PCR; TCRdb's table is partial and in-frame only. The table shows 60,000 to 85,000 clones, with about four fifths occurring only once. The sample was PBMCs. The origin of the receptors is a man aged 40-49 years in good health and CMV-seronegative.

This CDR3 is CASSYWDTRSTEAFF. The CDR3 DNA follows: TGTGCCAGCAGTTACTGGGACACGAGGAGCACTGAAGCTTTCTTT. V usage is TRBV6-6 and J usage is TRBJ1-1, with D possibly being TRBD1 (6 bases). CDR1 MNHNY and CDR2 SVGAGI come from the germline V gene (reference sequence). The CDR3 runs 15 residues. V lost 1 base and J 4 bases, leaving 13 bases between the germline ends.

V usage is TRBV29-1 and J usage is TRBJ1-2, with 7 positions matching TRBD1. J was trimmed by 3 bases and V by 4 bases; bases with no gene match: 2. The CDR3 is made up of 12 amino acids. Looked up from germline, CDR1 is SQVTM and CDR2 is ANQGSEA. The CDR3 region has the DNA TGCAGCGTTGCCCAGGGGGACTATGGCTACACCTTC. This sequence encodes CSVAQGDYGYTF.

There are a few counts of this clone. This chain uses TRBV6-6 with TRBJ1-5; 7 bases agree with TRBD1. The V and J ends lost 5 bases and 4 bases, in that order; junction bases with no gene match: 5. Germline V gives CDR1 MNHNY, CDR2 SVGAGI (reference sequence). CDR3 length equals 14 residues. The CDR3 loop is CASSPNRGNQPQHF. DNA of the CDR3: TGTGCCAGCAGTCCCAACAGGGGAAATCAGCCCCAGCATTTT.

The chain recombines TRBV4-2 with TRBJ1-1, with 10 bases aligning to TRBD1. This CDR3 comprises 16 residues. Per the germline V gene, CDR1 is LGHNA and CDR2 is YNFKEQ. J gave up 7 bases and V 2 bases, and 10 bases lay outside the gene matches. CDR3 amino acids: CASSQLSGTGVNEAFF. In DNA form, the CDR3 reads TGTGCCAGCAGCCAACTTTCCGGGACAGGGGTTAATGAAGCTTTCTTT.

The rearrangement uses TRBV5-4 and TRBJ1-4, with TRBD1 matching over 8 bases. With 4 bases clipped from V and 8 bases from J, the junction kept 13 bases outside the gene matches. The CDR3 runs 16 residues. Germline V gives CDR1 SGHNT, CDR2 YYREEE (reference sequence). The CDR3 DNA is TGTGCCAGCAGCGCAGCAGGGGGCCAAAATTTAGAAAAACTGTTTTTT. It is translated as CASSAAGGQNLEKLFF.

In DNA, the CDR3 is TGTGCCAGCGGGAACAGGGTTAATAGCAATCAGCCCCAGCATTTT. Encoded protein: CASGNRVNSNQPQHF. The rearrangement links TRBV6-5 to TRBJ1-5, with a tentative D call TRBD1 (6 bases). The CDR3 is 15 amino acids. CDR1 and CDR2 (germline): MNHEY, SVGAGI. V was trimmed by 8 bases and J by 0 bases, leaving 14 bases between them.

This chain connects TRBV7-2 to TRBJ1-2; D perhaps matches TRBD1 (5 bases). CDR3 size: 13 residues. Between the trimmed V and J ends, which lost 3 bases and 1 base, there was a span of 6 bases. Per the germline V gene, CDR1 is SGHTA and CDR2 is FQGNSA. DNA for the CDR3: TGTGCCAGCAGCTTCGACAGTAACTATGGCTACACCTTC. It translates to CASSFDSNYGYTF.

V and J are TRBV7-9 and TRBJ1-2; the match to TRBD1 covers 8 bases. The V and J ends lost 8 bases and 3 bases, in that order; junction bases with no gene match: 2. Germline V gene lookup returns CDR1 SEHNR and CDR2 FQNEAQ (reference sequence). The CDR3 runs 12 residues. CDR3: CASEQGDYGYTF. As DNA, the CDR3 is TGTGCCAGCGAACAGGGGGACTATGGCTACACCTTC. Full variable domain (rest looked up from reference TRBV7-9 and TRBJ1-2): DTGVSQNPRHKITKRGQNVTFRCDPISEHNRLYWYRQTLGQGPEFLTYFQNEAQLEKSRLLSDRFSAERPKGSFSTLEIQRTEQGDSAMYLCASEQGDYGYTFGSGTRLTVV.

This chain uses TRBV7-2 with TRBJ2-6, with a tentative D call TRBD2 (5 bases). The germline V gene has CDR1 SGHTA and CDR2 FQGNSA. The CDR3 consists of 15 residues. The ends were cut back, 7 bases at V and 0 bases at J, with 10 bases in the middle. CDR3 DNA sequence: TGTGCCAGCACGCCCGGGAACTCTGGGGCCAACGTCCTGACTTTC. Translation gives CASTPGNSGANVLTF. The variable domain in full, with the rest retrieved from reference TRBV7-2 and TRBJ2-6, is GAGVSQSPSNKVTEKGKDVELRCDPISGHTALYWYRQSLGQGLEFLIYFQGNSAPDKSGLPSDRFSAERTGGSVSTLTIQRTQQEDSAVYLCASTPGNSGANVLTFGAGSRLTVL.

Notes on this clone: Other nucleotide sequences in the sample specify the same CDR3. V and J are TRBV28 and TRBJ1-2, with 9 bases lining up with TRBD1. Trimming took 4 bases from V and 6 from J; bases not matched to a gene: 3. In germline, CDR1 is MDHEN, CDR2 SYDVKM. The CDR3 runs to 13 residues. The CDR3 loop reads CASSWGQGDGYTF. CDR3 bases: TGTGCCAGCAGTTGGGGACAGGGAGATGGCTACACCTTC.

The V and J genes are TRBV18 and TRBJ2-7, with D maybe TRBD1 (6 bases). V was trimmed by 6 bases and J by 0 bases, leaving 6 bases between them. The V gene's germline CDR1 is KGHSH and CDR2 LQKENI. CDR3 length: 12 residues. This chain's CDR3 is CASSDSSYEQYF. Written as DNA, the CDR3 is TGTGCCAGCTCGGACAGCTCCTACGAGCAGTACTTC.

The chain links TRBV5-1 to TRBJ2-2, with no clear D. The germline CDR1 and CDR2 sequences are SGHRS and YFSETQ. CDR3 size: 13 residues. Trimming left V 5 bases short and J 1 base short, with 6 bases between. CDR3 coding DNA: TGCGCCAGCAGTAACGGGAACACCGGGGAGCTGTTTTTT. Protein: CASSNGNTGELFF.

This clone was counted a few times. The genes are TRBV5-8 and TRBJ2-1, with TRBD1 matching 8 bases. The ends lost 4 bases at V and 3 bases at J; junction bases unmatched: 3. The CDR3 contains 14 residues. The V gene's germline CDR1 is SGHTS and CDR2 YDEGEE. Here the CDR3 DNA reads TGTGCCAGCAGCAGAGGACAGGGCTACAATGAGCAGTTCTTC. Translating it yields CASSRGQGYNEQFF.

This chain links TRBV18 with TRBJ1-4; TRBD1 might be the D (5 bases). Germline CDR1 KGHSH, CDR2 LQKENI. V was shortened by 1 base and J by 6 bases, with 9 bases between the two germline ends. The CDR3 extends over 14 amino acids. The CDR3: CASSPLSGHEKLFF. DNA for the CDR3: TGTGCCAGCTCACCACTTTCAGGGCATGAAAAACTGTTTTTT.

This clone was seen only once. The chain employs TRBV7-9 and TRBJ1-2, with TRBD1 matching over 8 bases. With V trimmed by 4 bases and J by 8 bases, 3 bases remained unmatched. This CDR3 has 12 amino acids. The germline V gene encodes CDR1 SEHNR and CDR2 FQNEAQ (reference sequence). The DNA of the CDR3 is TGTGCCAGCAGCTCGGACAGGGCCGGCTACACCTTC. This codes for CASSSDRAGYTF.

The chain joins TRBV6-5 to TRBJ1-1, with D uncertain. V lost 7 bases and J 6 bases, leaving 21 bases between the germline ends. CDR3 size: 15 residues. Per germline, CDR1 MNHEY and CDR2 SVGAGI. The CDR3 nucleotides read TGTGCCAGCAATCCGGTGTCTCCTGATGTTTCTGAAGCTTTCTTT. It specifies CASNPVSPDVSEAFF.

The CDR3 region has the DNA TGTGCCAGCAGTGCCACAGGCTACACCTTC. Its translation is CASSATGYTF. The rearrangement uses TRBV28 and TRBJ1-2; D is ambiguous. The CDR3 loop spans 10 amino acids. V was trimmed by 5 bases and J by 8 bases, leaving 6 bases between them. The germline gives CDR1 MDHEN, CDR2 SYDVKM.

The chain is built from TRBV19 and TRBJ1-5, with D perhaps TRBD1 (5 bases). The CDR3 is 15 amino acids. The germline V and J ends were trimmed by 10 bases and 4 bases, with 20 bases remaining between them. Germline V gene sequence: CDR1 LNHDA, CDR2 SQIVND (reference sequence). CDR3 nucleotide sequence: TGTGCCACCACTAATGCGGCAGGGAAAAATCAGCCCCAGCATTTT. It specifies CATTNAAGKNQPQHF.

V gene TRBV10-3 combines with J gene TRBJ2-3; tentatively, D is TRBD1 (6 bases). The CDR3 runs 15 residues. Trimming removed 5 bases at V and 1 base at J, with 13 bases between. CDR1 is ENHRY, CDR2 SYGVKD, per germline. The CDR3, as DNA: TGTGCCATCAGTTCCCTGGGGGCAGGCACAGATACGCAGTATTTT. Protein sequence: CAISSLGAGTDTQYF.

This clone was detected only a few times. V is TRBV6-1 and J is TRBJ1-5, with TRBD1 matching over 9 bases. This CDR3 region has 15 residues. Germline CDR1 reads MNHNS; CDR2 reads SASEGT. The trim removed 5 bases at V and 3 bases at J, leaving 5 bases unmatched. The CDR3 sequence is CASSPGTGYNQPQHF. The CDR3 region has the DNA TGTGCCAGCAGTCCCGGGACAGGGTACAATCAGCCCCAGCATTTT.

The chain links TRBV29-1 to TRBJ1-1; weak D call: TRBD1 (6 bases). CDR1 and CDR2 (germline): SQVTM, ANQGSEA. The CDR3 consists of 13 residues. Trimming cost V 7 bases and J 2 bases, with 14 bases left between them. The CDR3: CSGRTDTNTEAFF. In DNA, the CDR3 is TGCAGCGGGAGGACAGATACAAACACTGAAGCTTTCTTT.

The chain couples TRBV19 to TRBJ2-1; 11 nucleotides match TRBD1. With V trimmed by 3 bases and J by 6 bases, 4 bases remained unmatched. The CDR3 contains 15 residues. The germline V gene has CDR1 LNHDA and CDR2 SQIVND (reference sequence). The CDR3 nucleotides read TGTGCCAGTAGTATCCCCGGGACAGGGGGCAATGAGCAGTTCTTC. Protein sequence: CASSIPGTGGNEQFF.

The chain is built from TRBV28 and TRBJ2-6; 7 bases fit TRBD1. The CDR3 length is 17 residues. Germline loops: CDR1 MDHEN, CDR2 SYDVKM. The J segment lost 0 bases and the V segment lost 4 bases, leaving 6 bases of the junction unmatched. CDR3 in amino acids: CASSSGQVPSGANVLTF. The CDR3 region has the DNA TGTGCCAGCAGTTCCGGACAGGTTCCCTCTGGGGCCAACGTCCTGACTTTC.

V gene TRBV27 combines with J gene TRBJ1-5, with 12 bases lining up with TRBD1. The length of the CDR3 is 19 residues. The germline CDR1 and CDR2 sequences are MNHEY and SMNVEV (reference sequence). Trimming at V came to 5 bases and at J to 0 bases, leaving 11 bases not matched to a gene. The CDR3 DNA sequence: TGTGCCAGCAGTCCGGGACAGGGGGCCCCCCCCTATAGCAATCAGCCCCAGCATTTT. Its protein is CASSPGQGAPPYSNQPQHF.